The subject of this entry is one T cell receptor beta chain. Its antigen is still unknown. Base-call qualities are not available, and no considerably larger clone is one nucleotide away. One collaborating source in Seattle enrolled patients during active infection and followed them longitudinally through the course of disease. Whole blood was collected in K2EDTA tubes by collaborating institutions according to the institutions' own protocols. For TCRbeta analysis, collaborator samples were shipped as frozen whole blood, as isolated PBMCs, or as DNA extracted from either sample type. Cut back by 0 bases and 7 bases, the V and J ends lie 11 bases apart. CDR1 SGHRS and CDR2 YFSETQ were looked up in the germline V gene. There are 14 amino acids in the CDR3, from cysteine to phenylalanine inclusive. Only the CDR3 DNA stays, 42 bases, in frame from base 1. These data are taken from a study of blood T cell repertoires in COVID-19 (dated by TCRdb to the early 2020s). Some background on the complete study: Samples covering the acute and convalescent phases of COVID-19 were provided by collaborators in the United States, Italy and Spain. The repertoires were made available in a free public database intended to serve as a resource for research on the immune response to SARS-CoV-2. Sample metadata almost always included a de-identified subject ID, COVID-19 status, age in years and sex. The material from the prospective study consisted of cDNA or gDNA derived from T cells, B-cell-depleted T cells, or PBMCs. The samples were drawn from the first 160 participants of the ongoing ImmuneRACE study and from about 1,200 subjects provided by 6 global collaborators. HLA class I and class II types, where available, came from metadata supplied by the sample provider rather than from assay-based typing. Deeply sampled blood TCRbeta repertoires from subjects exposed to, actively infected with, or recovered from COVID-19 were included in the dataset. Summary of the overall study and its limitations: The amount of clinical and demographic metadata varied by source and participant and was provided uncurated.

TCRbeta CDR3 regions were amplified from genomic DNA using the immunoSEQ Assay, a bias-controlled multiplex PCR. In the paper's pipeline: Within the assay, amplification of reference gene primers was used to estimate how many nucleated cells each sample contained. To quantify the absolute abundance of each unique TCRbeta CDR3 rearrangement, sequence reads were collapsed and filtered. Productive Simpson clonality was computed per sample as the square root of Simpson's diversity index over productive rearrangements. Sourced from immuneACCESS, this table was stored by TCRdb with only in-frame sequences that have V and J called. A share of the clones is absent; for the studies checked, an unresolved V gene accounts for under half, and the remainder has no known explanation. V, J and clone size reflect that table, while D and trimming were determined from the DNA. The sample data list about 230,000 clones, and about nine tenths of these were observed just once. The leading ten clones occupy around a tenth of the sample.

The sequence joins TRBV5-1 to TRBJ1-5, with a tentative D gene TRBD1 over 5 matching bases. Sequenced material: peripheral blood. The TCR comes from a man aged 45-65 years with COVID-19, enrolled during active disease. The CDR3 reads CASSLVGEGQPQHF. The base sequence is TGCGCCAGCAGCTTGGTGGGGGAGGGGCAGCCCCAGCATTTT.